This passage covers 27 T cell receptor beta chains from one sample sequenced in a study of T cell responses to AZD1222 COVID-19 vaccine. TCRdb's copy holds only in-frame clones and misses some; the assay was immunoSEQ multiplex PCR. The sample carries approximately 150,000 clones, around 94% recorded once. This sample comprised peripheral blood, obtained 28 days after the second AZD1222 dose. These receptors all come from an adult who received the AZD1222 COVID-19 vaccine.

V is TRBV19 and J is TRBJ1-5; D is unclear. This CDR3 contains 15 residues. V gave up 1 base and J gave up 0 bases, with 7 bases separating them. CDR1 LNHDA and CDR2 SQIVND come from the germline V gene (reference sequence). CDR3 DNA: TGTGCCAGTAGTATAGTAGAGAATAGCAATCAGCCCCAGCATTTT. This translates into CASSIVENSNQPQHF.

This sequence joins TRBV7-3 and TRBJ1-5; TRBD1 is a possible D gene (5 bases). Per the germline V gene, CDR1 is SGHTA and CDR2 is FQGTGA. V dropped 3 bases and J dropped 4 bases, with 10 bases sitting between them. The CDR3 runs 14 residues. The CDR3 reads CASSFLDINQPQHF. As DNA, the CDR3 is TGTGCCAGCAGCTTTCTGGACATTAATCAGCCCCAGCATTTT.

The chain combines TRBV18 with TRBJ1-1; a possible D gene is TRBD1 (5 bases). The CDR3 has 15 amino acids. The germline gives CDR1 KGHSH, CDR2 LQKENI. V was shortened by 3 bases and J by 4 bases, with 15 bases between the two germline ends. CDR3 nucleotides: TGTGCCAGCTCACCCCCCAAGGGGCTCGGCACTGAAGCTTTCTTT. Translated: CASSPPKGLGTEAFF.

Here the CDR3 DNA reads TGTGCCACCGCGTTCGTCGGACAGGGGGCAATATCACCCCTCCACTTT. Translated: CATAFVGQGAISPLHF. V is TRBV27 and J is TRBJ1-6, with 11 bases aligning to TRBD1. With 10 bases clipped from V and 10 bases from J, the junction kept 15 bases outside the gene matches. Germline V gene data show CDR1 as MNHEY and CDR2 as SMNVEV (reference sequence). The CDR3 contains 16 residues.

The genes are TRBV28 and TRBJ2-1, with D possibly TRBD1 on 5 matching bases. Trimming took 6 bases from V and 1 from J, leaving 16 bases between them. The germline gives CDR1 MDHEN, CDR2 SYDVKM. There are 16 residues in the CDR3. The CDR3: CASSSPFRESYNEQFF. Here the CDR3 DNA reads TGTGCCAGCAGCTCTCCCTTCAGGGAATCCTACAATGAGCAGTTCTTC.

The chain couples TRBV24-1 to TRBJ2-1; D remains unclear. V was shortened by 3 bases and J by 0 bases, with 14 bases between the two germline ends. Germline CDR1 is KGHDR and CDR2 is SFDVKD. CDR3 length: 17 residues. In DNA form, the CDR3 reads TGTGCCACCAGTGATCCGTCCGATTTTAGCTCCTACAATGAGCAGTTCTTC. Encoded protein: CATSDPSDFSSYNEQFF.

This clone was seen a single time. The rearrangement joins TRBV6-2 or TRBV6-3 to TRBJ1-5; D is unclear. In germline, CDR1 is MNHEY, CDR2 SVGEGT. V lost 2 bases, J lost 9 bases, and 14 bases lay in between. The CDR3 is made up of 14 amino acids. The CDR3 nucleotides read TGTGCCAGCAGTTACGACCGGTCCAGTGGGCCCCAGCATTTT. This encodes CASSYDRSSGPQHF.

The chain combines TRBV4-1 with TRBJ1-1; 7 nucleotides align to TRBD1. CDR1 MGHRA and CDR2 YSYEKL come from the germline V gene. The V gene end was trimmed by 4 bases and the J gene end by 2 bases; junction bases not matched to a gene: 7. The CDR3 has 15 residues. In DNA form, the CDR3 reads TGCGCCAGCAGCCTTGGACAGGCGGTTAACACTGAAGCTTTCTTT. Amino acids: CASSLGQAVNTEAFF.

The rearrangement joins TRBV5-6 to TRBJ1-5, with D possibly being TRBD1 (5 bases). Trimming cost V 3 bases and J 0 bases, with 10 bases left between them. The CDR3 totals 15 residues. Germline lookup yields CDR1 SGHDT and CDR2 YYEEEE. CDR3 loop: CASSSQGLSNQPQHF. The CDR3 DNA follows: TGTGCCAGCAGCTCCCAGGGCCTTAGCAATCAGCCCCAGCATTTT.

The rearrangement links TRBV6-1 to TRBJ2-3; TRBD1 or TRBD2 may be the D gene (7 bases each). From germline, CDR1 is MNHNS and CDR2 SASEGT. V was clipped by 2 bases and J by 5 bases, with 17 bases between them. The CDR3 is made up of 16 amino acids. CDR3 sequence reads: CASSEPGGGDRDTQYF. CDR3 DNA: TGTGCCAGCAGTGAACCGGGGGGCGGGGACAGAGATACGCAGTATTTT.

This clone has only one observation. The chain has TRBV18 and TRBJ1-2, with 8 bases that match TRBD1. J was trimmed by 0 bases and V by 6 bases; bases with no gene match: 3. Germline V CDR1 and CDR2: KGHSH, LQKENI. CDR3 length equals 14 residues. This CDR3 reads CASSPDRANYGYTF. In DNA form, the CDR3 reads TGTGCCAGCTCTCCGGACAGGGCTAACTATGGCTACACCTTC.

The V and J genes are TRBV28 and TRBJ2-3; a possible D gene is TRBD2 (5 bases). CDR1 and CDR2 from the germline V gene are MDHEN and SYDVKM. This CDR3 spans 14 amino acids. Trimming pared 4 bases from V and 1 base from J, leaving 9 bases between. The CDR3 nucleotides are TGTGCCAGCAGTTCCCCCGGGGGCACAGATACGCAGTATTTT. Encoded protein: CASSSPGGTDTQYF.

This chain's CDR3 is CASSHELLDTEAFF. Here the CDR3 DNA reads TGCGCCAGCAGCCACGAGTTACTAGACACTGAAGCTTTCTTT. The V gene is TRBV4-3, the J gene TRBJ1-1, with no clear D. V shed 3 bases and J shed 3 bases, with 11 bases lying between them. This CDR3 has 14 residues. CDR1 LGHNA and CDR2 YSLEER come from the germline V gene.

To note about this clone: A read error may produce the germline difference seen at one junction end. The J gene is TRBJ2-4, the V gene TRBV19, with D possibly matching TRBD2 (6 bases). This CDR3 spans 14 amino acids. CDR1 LNHDA and CDR2 SQIVND come from the germline V gene (reference sequence). CDR3 in DNA: TGTGCCAGTAGTAGGGGCGGGACGGTATCTGAGAATGACTTC. The encoded protein is CASSRGGTVSENDF.

The chain recombines TRBV5-6 with TRBJ1-2, with 8 positions matching TRBD1. Germline V gene data show CDR1 as SGHDT and CDR2 as YYEEEE. V lost 1 base and J lost 6; bases outside the gene matches: 2. This CDR3 spans 13 amino acids. The CDR3 is CASSLQGANGYTF. CDR3 nucleotides: TGTGCCAGCAGCTTGCAGGGGGCGAATGGCTACACCTTC.

The rearrangement joins TRBV5-1 to TRBJ2-3, with D possibly being TRBD2 (5 bases). Germline V CDR1 and CDR2: SGHRS, YFSETQ. The CDR3 is 14 residues long. V dropped 3 bases and J dropped 2 bases, with 10 bases sitting between them. The CDR3 nucleotides are TGCGCCAGCAGCTCGTGGACTTCCACAGATACGCAGTATTTT. It is translated as CASSSWTSTDTQYF.

The chain carries TRBV6-6 and TRBJ1-1, with 7 bases that match TRBD1. The CDR3 is 13 residues long. Per germline, CDR1 MNHNY and CDR2 SVGAGI (reference sequence). V lost 6 bases and J lost 4; bases outside the gene matches: 5. CDR3 region: CASSSTGFTEAFF. CDR3 bases: TGTGCCAGCAGCTCGACAGGGTTCACTGAAGCTTTCTTT.

V and J are TRBV10-3 and TRBJ1-3; no clear D. Germline CDR1 and CDR2: ENHRY and SYGVKD. This CDR3 is 15 amino acids long. Between the trimmed V and J ends, which lost 1 base and 2 bases, there was a span of 9 bases. The CDR3 region is CAISELSAAGNTIYF. CDR3 bases: TGTGCCATCAGTGAGTTGTCCGCCGCTGGAAACACCATATATTTT.

The CDR3 bases are TGTGCCAGCAGCCCCACGGGGACCGGGGAGCTGTTTTTT. This codes for CASSPTGTGELFF. The V gene is TRBV7-2, the J gene TRBJ2-2; a weak D match, TRBD2 (5 bases). V lost 5 bases to trimming and J lost 5 bases, with 9 bases between them. The CDR3 covers 13 residues. Germline V gene sequence: CDR1 SGHTA, CDR2 FQGNSA.

The CDR3 DNA reads TGTGCCAGCAGTTATACCGGGAACACCGGGGAGCTGTTTTTT. It codes for CASSYTGNTGELFF. The V and J genes are TRBV6-5 and TRBJ2-2, with D unresolved. CDR1 and CDR2 from the germline V gene are MNHEY and SVGAGI. The germline V and J ends were trimmed by 3 bases and 1 base, with 6 bases remaining between them. This CDR3 comprises 14 residues.

This clone was recorded once. J is TRBJ1-1 and V is TRBV5-8; D is undetermined. Trimming removed 3 bases from V and 7 bases from J, with 16 bases in between. From germline, CDR1 is SGHTS and CDR2 YDEGEE. The CDR3 has 14 residues. The CDR3 region is CASSWAGGMNEAFF. The CDR3 DNA reads TGTGCCAGCAGCTGGGCAGGTGGGATGAATGAAGCTTTCTTT.

The chain joins TRBV5-6 to TRBJ2-7; D ambiguous. Deletions cut 4 bases from V and 3 bases from J, with 8 bases between. Germline values: CDR1 SGHDT, CDR2 YYEEEE. The length of the CDR3 is 12 residues. The CDR3 DNA reads as TGTGCCAGCAGCCAGGTCAACTACGAGCAGTACGTC. It encodes CASSQVNYEQYV.

The V gene is TRBV28, the J gene TRBJ2-3; TRBD1 agrees at 8 bases. CDR1 is MDHEN, CDR2 SYDVKM, per germline. Germline trimming cut 5 bases from V and 3 bases from J; bases unmatched to any gene: 7. This CDR3 contains 15 residues. CDR3 sequence (DNA): TGTGCCAGCAGTCTAACAGGGGGAAAAACAGATACGCAGTATTTT. It encodes CASSLTGGKTDTQYF.

V usage is TRBV28 and J usage is TRBJ2-7, with 7 bases identical to TRBD2. Germline CDR1 is MDHEN and CDR2 is SYDVKM. The CDR3 has 14 residues. V lost 5 bases, J lost 5 bases, and 9 bases stayed unmatched. Here the CDR3 DNA reads TGTGCCAGCAGTGGTGCGGGAGTCTCAAACGAGCAGTACTTC. Translated: CASSGAGVSNEQYF.

The CDR3 sequence is CASSPLAGANLQETQYF. Here the CDR3 DNA reads TGTGCCAGCAGCCCCTTAGCGGGGGCTAACCTCCAAGAGACCCAGTACTTC. This chain connects TRBV27 to TRBJ2-5; TRBD2 matches 9 bases. CDR3 length: 17 amino acids. The germline V gene encodes CDR1 MNHEY and CDR2 SMNVEV (reference sequence). After removal of 6 bases from V and 1 base from J, the junction contained 12 bases not matched to a gene.

The chain links TRBV19 to TRBJ1-2; 7 bases match TRBD1. With V trimmed by 5 bases and J by 8 bases, 8 bases remained unmatched. CDR3 size: 13 residues. Germline loops: CDR1 LNHDA, CDR2 SQIVND (reference sequence). CDR3 sequence: CASSLRDSGGYTF. The DNA of the CDR3 is TGTGCCAGTAGTCTCCGGGACAGCGGAGGCTACACCTTC.

The V call is TRBV28, the J call TRBJ1-2, with TRBD1 matching over 11 bases. This CDR3 region has 13 residues. Germline trimming cut 7 bases from V and 8 bases from J; bases unmatched to any gene: 6. Germline lookup yields CDR1 MDHEN and CDR2 SYDVKM. Here the CDR3 DNA reads TGTGCCAGCACCCTGGGACAGGGGGAGGGCTACACCTTC. Amino acid sequence: CASTLGQGEGYTF.